This note documents a single T cell receptor beta chain sequence. Its antigen is still unknown. The data are from a study of cytomegalovirus exposure and HLA in healthy donors. Study-level points and caveats: Later work associated approximately 17,000 TCR beta sequences with HLA alleles at 0.05 false discovery rate.

PCR used 60 Vbeta primers and 13 Jbeta primers. TCRdb's copy holds only in-frame clones and misses some; the assay was immunoSEQ multiplex PCR. Of roughly 150,000 clones listed, roughly 80% are singletons. This CDR3 comprises 16 residues. The junction had 15 bases not matched to a gene; V was cut back by 8 bases and J by 7 bases. Germline assignment: CDR1 LNHDA and CDR2 SQIVND (reference sequence). The sample consisted of PBMCs. This clonotype was obtained from a man aged 45-65 years in good health and CMV-seropositive. The chain recombines TRBV19 with TRBJ2-2; TRBD2 agrees at 8 bases. The CDR3 region is CASYPVGRAYNGELFF. The CDR3 DNA reads as TGTGCCAGTTATCCCGTCGGGAGGGCCTATAACGGGGAGCTGTTTTTT.